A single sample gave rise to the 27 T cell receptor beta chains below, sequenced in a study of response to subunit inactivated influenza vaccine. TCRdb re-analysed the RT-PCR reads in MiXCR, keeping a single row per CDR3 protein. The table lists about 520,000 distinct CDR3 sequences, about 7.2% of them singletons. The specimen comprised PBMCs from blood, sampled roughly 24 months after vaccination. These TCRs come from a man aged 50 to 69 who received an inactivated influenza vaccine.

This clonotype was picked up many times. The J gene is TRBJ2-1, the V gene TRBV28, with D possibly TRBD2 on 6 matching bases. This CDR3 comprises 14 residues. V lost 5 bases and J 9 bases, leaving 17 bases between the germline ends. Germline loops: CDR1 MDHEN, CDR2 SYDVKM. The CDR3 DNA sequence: TGTGCCAGCAGTGGGGGATCGGGACTTGGTGAGCAGTTCTTC. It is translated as CASSGGSGLGEQFF.

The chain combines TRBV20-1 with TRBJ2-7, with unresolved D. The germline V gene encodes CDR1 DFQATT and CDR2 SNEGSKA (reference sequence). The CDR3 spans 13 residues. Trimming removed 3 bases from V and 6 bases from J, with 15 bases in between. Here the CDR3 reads CSASTLTPSEQYF. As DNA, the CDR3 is TGCAGTGCTAGTACCCTGACCCCCTCCGAGCAGTACTTC.

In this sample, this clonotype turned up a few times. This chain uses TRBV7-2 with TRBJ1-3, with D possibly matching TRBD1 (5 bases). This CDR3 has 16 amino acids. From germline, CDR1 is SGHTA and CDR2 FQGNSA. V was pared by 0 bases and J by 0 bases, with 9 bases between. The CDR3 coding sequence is TGTGCCAGCAGCTTAGCGGGGGTCTACTCTGGAAACACCATATATTTT. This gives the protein CASSLAGVYSGNTIYF. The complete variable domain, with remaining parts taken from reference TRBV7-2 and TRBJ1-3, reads GAGVSQSPSNKVTEKGKDVELRCDPISGHTALYWYRQSLGQGLEFLIYFQGNSAPDKSGLPSDRFSAERTGGSVSTLTIQRTQQEDSAVYLCASSLAGVYSGNTIYFGEGSWLTVV.

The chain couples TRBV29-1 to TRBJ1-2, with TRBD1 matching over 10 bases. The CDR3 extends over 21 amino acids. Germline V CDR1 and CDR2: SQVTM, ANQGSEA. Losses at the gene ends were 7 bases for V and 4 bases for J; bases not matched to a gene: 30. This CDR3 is CSAYMTGGAKNPINKAYGYTF. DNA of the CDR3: TGCAGCGCCTATATGACAGGGGGCGCGAAAAACCCTATCAACAAGGCCTATGGCTACACCTTC. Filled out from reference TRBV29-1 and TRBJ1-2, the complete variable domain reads SAVISQKPSRDICQRGTSLTIQCQVDSQVTMMFWYRQQPGQSLTLIATANQGSEATYESGFVIDKFPISRPNLTFSTLTVSNMSPEDSSIYLCSAYMTGGAKNPINKAYGYTFGSGTRLTVV.

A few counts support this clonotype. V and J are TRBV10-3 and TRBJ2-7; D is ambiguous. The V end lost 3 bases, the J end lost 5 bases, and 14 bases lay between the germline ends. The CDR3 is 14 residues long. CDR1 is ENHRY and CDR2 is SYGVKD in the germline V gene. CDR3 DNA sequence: TGTGCCATCAGTGACCCTCGGTTGGACGACGAGCAGTACTTC. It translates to CAISDPRLDDEQYF.

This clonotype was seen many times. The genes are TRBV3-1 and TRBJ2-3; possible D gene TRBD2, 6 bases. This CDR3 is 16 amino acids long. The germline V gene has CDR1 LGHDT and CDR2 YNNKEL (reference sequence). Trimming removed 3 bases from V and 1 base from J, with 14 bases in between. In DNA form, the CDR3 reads TGTGCCAGCAGCCATAACAAGGGGACTGGCACAGATACGCAGTATTTT. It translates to CASSHNKGTGTDTQYF.

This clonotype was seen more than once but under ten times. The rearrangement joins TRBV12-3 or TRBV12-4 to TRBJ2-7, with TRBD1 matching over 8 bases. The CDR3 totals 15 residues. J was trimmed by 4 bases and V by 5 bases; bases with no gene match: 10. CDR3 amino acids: CASSPGTGVTYEQYF. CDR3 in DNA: TGTGCCAGCAGTCCGGGGACAGGTGTTACTTACGAGCAGTACTTC.

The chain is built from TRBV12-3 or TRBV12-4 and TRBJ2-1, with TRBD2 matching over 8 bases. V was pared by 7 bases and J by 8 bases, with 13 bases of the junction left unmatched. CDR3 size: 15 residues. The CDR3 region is CASNPTSGPGDEQFF. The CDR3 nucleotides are TGTGCCAGCAACCCCACTAGCGGCCCAGGGGATGAGCAGTTCTTC.

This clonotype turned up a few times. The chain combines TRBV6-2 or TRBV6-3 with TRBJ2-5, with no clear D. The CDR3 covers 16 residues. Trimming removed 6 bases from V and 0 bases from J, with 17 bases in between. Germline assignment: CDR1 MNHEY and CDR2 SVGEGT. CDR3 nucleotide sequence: TGTGCCAGCAGCCAAGGCCGCGGTCTGTACCAAGAGACCCAGTACTTC. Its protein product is CASSQGRGLYQETQYF.

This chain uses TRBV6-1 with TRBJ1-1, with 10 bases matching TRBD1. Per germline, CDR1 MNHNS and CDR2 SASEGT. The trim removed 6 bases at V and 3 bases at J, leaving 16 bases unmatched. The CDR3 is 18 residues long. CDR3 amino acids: CASRLRQGAIRTDTEAFF. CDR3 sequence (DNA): TGTGCCAGCAGACTGCGACAGGGGGCGATTCGGACGGACACTGAAGCTTTCTTT.

The CDR3 spells CASSLVLTSGGGEAKNIQYF. CDR3 sequence (DNA): TGTGCCAGCAGTTTGGTTCTGACTAGCGGGGGGGGTGAGGCCAAAAACATTCAGTACTTC. The chain has TRBV12-3 or TRBV12-4 and TRBJ2-4; 14 bases are shared with TRBD2. This CDR3 has 20 amino acids. Trimming cost V 3 bases and J 1 base; bases outside gene matches: 11.

The CDR3, as DNA: TGTGCCAGCAGTAAGTACAGGGGCGCGGAGCTGTTTTTT. This sequence encodes CASSKYRGAELFF. The gene calls are TRBV6-1 and TRBJ2-2, with 7 bases lining up with TRBD1. The CDR3 extends over 13 amino acids. V lost 5 bases and J lost 10; bases outside the gene matches: 7. The germline CDR1 and CDR2 sequences are MNHNS and SASEGT.

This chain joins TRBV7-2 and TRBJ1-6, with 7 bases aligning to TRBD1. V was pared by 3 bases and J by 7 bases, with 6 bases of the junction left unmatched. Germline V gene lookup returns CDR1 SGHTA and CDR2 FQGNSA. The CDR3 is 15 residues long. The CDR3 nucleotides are TGTGCCAGCAGCTTCCGACAGGGACAGAATTCACCCCTCCACTTT. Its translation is CASSFRQGQNSPLHF.

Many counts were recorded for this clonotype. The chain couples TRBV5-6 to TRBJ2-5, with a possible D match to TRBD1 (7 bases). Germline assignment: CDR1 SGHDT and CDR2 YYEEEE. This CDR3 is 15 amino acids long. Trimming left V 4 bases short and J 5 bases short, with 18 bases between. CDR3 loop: CASSTRQGGRETQYF. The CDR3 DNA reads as TGTGCCAGCAGCACTCGACAGGGAGGTCGGGAGACCCAGTACTTC.

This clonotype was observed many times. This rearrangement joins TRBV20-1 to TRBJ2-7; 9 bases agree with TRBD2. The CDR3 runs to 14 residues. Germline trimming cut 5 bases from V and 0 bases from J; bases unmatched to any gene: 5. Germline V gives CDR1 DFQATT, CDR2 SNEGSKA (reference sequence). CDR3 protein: CSAPRTSASYEQYF. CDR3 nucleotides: TGCAGTGCTCCCCGGACTAGCGCCTCCTACGAGCAGTACTTC.

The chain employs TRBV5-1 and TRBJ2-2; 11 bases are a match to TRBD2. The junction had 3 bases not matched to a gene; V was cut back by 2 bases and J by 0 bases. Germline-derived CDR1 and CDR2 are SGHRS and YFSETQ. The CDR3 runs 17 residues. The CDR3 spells CASSFLAGGPNTGELFF. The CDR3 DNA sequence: TGCGCCAGCAGCTTCCTAGCGGGAGGTCCGAACACCGGGGAGCTGTTTTTT.

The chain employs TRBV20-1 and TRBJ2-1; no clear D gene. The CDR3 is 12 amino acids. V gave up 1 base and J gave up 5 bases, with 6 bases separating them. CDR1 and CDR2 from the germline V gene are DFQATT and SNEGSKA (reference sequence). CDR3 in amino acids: CSARGPHNEQFF. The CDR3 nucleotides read TGCAGTGCTAGAGGACCTCACAATGAGCAGTTCTTC.

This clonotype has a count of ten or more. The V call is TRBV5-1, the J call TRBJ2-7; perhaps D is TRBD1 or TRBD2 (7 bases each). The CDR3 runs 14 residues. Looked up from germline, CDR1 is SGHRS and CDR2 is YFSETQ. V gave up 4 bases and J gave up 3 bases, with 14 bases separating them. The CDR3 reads CASSPGGGNYEQYF. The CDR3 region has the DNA TGCGCCAGCAGCCCAGGGGGGGGGAACTACGAGCAGTACTTC.

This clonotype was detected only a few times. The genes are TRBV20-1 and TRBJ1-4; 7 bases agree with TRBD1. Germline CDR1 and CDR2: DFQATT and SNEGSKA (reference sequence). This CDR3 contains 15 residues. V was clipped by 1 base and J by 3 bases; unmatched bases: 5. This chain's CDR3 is CSARGTGVPNEKLFF. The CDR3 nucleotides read TGCAGTGCTAGAGGTACAGGGGTGCCTAATGAAAAACTGTTTTTT.

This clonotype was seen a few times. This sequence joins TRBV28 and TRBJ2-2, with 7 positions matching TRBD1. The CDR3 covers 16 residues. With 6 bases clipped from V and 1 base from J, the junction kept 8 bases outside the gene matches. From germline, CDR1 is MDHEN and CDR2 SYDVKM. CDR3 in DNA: TGTGCCAGCAGCCCCGCAAGGGACAGGAACACCGGGGAGCTGTTTTTT. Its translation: CASSPARDRNTGELFF.

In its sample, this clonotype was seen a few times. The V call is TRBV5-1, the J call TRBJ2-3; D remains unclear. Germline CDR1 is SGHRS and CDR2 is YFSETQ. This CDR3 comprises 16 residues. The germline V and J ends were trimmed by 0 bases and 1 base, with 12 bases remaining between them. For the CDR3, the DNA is TGCGCCAGCAGCTTGGTTTTGGGTTCCGGCACAGATACGCAGTATTTT. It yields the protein CASSLVLGSGTDTQYF.

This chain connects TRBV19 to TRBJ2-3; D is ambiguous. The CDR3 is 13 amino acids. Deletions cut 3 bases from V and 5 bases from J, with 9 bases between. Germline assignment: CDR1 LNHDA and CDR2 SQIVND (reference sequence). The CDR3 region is CASSIPTGDTQYF. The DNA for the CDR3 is TGTGCCAGTAGTATTCCCACGGGAGATACGCAGTATTTT.

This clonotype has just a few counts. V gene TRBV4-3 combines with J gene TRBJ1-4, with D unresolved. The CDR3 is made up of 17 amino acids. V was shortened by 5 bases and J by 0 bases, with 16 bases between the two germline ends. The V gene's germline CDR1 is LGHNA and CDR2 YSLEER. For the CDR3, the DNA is TGCGCCAGCAGCTCCCGGACTTTCCCTCCAACTAATGAAAAACTGTTTTTT. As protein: CASSSRTFPPTNEKLFF.

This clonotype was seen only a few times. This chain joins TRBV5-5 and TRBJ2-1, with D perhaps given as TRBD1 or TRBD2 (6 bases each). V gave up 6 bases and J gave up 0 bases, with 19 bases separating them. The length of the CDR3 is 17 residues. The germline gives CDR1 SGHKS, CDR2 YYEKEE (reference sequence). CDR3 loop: CASTSLGGSSSYNEQFF. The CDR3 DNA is TGTGCCAGCACCTCGCTGGGGGGCTCCAGCTCCTACAATGAGCAGTTCTTC.

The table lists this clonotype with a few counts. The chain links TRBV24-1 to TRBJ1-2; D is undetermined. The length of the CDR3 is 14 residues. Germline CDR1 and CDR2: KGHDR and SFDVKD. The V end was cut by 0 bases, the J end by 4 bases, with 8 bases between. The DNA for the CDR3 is TGTGCCACCAGTGATTTGAAGACAACCTATGGCTACACCTTC. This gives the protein CATSDLKTTYGYTF.

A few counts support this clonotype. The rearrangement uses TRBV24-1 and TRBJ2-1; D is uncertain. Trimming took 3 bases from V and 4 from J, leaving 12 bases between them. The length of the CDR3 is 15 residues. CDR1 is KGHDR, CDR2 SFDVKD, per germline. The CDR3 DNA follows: TGTGCCACCAGTGATAATTCGGACGTTTACAATGAGCAGTTCTTC. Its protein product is CATSDNSDVYNEQFF.

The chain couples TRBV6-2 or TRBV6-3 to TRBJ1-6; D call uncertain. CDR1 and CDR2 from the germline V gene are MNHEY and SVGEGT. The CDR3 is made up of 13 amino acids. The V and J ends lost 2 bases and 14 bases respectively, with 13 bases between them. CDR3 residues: CASSYPSSEALHF. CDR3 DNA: TGTGCCAGCAGTTACCCCAGTTCGGAGGCCCTCCACTTT.